This T cell receptor (beta chain) originates from a study of blood T cell repertoires in COVID-19. Study-wide background: Samples representing acute and convalescent COVID-19 were sourced from the United States, Italy and Spain. The analysed material was cDNA or gDNA that came from T cells, B-cell-depleted T cells, or PBMCs.

In the authors' workflow: Amplification from reference gene primers served as the basis for estimated nucleated cell counts. Only in-frame clones appear in the TCRdb table, and some are missing; sequencing was by immunoSEQ multiplex PCR. That table is the source of V, J and clone size, and D and trimming were worked out from the DNA. The data show some 200,000 clones, 94% seen once. While infection was still active, Seattle patients were enrolled and then followed longitudinally. V was clipped by 2 bases and J by 4 bases, with 9 bases between them. Germline V gene sequence: CDR1 SEHNR, CDR2 FQNEAQ (reference sequence). The CDR3 length is 14 residues.

Sequencing was performed on peripheral blood. The genes are TRBV7-9 and TRBJ1-3; possibly TRBD1 for D (5 bases). The sequence came from a man in his thirties or forties with COVID-19, enrolled during active disease. The CDR3 DNA reads as TGTGCCAGCAGCTTACAGGGTGTAGGAAACACCATATATTTT. This translates into CASSLQGVGNTIYF.